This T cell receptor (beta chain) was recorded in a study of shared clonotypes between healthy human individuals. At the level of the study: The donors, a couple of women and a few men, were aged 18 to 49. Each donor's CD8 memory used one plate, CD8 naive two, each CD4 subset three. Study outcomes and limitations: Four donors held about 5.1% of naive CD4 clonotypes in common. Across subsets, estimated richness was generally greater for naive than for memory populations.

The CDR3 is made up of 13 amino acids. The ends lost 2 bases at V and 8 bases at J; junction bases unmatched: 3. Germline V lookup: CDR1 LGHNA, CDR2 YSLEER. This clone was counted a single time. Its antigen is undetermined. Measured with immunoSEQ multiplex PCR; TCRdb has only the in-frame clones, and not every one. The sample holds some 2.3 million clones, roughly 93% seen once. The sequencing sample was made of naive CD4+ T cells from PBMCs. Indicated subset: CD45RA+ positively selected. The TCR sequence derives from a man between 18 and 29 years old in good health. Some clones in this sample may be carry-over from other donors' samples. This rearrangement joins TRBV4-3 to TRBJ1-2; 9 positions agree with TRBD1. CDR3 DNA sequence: TGCGCCAGCAGCCAAACAGGGGGCTGGGGCTACACCTTC. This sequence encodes CASSQTGGWGYTF.